This T cell receptor (beta chain) was captured in a study of radiotherapy plus CTLA-4 blockade in lung cancer. V lost 7 bases and J lost 0, with 6 bases in between. The germline V gene encodes CDR1 MNHNS and CDR2 SASEGT. This CDR3 is built from 13 residues. This clone has just one count. The data were produced by immunoSEQ multiplex PCR, yet TCRdb's version contains in-frame clones alone and is incomplete. The table shows 35,000 to 40,000 clones, with 80% to 90% occurring only once. This chain joins TRBV6-1 and TRBJ2-2, with D unresolved. This TCR was recovered from a human donor with non-small cell lung cancer whose response to radiotherapy plus ipilimumab could not be evaluated. This material consisted of peripheral blood, taken from a patient treated with radiotherapy plus ipilimumab. The CDR3 coding sequence is TGTGCCAGCACGGTTTCGAACACCGGGGAGCTGTTTTTT. Translated, it gives CASTVSNTGELFF.